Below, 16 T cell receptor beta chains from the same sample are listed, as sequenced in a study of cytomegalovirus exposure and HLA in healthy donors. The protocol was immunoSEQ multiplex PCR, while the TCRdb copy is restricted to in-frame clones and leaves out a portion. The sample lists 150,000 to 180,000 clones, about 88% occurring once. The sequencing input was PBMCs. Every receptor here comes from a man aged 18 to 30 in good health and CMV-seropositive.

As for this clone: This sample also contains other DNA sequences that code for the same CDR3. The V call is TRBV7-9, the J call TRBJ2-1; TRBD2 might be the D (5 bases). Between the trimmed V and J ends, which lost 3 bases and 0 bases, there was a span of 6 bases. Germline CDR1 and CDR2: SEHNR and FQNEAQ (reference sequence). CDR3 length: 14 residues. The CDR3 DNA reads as TGTGCCAGCAGCTTGGGGAGCTCCTACAATGAGCAGTTCTTC. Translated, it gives CASSLGSSYNEQFF.

The CDR3 loop reads CASTSGGVNNEQFF. In nucleotides, the CDR3 is TGTGCCAGCACTAGCGGGGGGGTTAACAATGAGCAGTTCTTC. This rearrangement joins TRBV27 to TRBJ2-1; 12 bases map to TRBD2. Per germline, CDR1 MNHEY and CDR2 SMNVEV (reference sequence). Trimming took 7 bases from V and 5 from J; bases not matched to a gene: 3. The CDR3 has 14 amino acids.

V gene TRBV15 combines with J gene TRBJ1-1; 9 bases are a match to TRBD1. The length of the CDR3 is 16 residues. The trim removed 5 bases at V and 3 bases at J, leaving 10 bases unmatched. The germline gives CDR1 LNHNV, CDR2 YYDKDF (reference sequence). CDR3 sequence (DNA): TGTGCCACCAGCCGAACAGGGACAGGGTATGACACTGAAGCTTTCTTT. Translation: CATSRTGTGYDTEAFF.

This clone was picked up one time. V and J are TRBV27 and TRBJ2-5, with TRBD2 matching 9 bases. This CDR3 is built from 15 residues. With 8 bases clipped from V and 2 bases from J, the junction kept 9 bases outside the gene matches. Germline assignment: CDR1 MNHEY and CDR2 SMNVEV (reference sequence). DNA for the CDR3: TGTGCCAGCTCCCGACTAGCGGACCTACAAGAGACCCAGTACTTC. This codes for CASSRLADLQETQYF.

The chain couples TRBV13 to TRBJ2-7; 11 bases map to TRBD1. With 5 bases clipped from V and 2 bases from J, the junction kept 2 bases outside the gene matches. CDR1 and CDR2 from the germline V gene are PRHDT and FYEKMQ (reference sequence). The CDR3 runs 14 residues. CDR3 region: CASSVGQGAYEQYF. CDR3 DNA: TGTGCCAGCAGCGTGGGACAGGGGGCCTACGAGCAGTACTTC.

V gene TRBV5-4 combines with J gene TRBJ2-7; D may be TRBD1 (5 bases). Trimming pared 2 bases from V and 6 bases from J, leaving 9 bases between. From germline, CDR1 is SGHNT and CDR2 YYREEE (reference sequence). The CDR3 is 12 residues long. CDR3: CASSLGETEQYF. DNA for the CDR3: TGTGCCAGCAGCTTAGGGGAAACCGAGCAGTACTTC.

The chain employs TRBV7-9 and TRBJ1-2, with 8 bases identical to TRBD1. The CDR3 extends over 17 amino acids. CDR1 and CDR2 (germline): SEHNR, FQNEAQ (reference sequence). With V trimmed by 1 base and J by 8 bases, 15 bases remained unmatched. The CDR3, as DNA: TGTGCCAGCAGCTTAGGGAATCCGGCAGGGGGCTACAGGGGCTACACCTTC. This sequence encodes CASSLGNPAGGYRGYTF.

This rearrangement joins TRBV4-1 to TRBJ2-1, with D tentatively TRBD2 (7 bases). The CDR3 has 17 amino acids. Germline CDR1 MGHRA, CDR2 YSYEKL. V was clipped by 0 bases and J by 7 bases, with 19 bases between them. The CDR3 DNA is TGCGCCAGCAGCCAAGATCGATTCGGGGGGCCGGGGAATGAGCAGTTCTTC. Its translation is CASSQDRFGGPGNEQFF.

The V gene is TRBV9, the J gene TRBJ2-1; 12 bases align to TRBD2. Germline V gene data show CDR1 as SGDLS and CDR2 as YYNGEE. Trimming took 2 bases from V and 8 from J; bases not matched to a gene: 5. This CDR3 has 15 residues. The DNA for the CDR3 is TGTGCCAGCAGCGTCACCGCTAGCGGGAGGGATGAGCAGTTCTTC. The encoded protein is CASSVTASGRDEQFF.

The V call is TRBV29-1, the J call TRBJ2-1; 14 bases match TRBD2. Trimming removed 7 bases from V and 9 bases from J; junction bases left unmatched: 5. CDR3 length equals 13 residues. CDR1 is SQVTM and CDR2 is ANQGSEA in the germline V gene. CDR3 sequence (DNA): TGCAGCGGGACTAGCGGGAGGATCTCTGAGCAGTTCTTC. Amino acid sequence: CSGTSGRISEQFF.

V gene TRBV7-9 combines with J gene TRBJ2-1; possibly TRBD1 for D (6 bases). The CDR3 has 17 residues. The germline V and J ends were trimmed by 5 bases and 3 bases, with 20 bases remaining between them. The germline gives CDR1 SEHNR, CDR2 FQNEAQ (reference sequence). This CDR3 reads CASSPPPTGQLYNEQFF. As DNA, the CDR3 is TGTGCCAGCAGCCCCCCTCCGACGGGACAACTCTACAATGAGCAGTTCTTC.

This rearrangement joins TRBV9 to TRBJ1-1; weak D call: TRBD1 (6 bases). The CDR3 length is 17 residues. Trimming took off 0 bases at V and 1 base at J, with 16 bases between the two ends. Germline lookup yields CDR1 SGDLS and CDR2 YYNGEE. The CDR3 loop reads CASSVDPQGKRNTEAFF. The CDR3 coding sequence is TGTGCCAGCAGCGTAGACCCCCAGGGGAAAAGGAACACTGAAGCTTTCTTT. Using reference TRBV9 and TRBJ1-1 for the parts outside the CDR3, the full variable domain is DSGVTQTPKHLITATGQRVTLRCSPRSGDLSVYWYQQSLDQGLQFLIQYYNGEERAKGNILERFSAQQFPDLHSELNLSSLELGDSALYFCASSVDPQGKRNTEAFFGQGTRLTVV.

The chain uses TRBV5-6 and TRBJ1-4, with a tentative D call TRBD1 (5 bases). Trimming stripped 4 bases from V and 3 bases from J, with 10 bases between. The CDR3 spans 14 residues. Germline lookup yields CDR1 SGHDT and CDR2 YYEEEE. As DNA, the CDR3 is TGTGCCAGCAGCCCGGGACTGTCTAATGAAAAACTGTTTTTT. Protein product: CASSPGLSNEKLFF.

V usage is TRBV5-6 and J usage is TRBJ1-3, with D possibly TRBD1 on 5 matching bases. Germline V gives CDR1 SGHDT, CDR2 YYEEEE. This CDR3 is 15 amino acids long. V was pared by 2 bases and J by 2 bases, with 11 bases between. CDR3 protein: CASSFSGRAGNTIYF. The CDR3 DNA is TGTGCCAGCAGCTTCAGTGGCAGGGCTGGAAACACCATATATTTT.

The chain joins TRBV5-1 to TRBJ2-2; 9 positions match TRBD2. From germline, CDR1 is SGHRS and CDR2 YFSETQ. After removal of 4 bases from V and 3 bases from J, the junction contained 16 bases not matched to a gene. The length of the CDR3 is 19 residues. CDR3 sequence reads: CASSPEAVAGGPYTGELFF. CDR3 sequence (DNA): TGCGCCAGCAGCCCCGAGGCGGTGGCGGGGGGGCCGTACACCGGGGAGCTGTTTTTT.

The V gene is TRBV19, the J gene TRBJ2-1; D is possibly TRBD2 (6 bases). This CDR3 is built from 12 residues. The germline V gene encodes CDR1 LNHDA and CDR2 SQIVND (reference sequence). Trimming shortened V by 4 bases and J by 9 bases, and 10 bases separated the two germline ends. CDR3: CASSSRGGEQFF. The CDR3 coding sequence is TGTGCCAGTAGTAGTCGGGGAGGTGAGCAGTTCTTC.